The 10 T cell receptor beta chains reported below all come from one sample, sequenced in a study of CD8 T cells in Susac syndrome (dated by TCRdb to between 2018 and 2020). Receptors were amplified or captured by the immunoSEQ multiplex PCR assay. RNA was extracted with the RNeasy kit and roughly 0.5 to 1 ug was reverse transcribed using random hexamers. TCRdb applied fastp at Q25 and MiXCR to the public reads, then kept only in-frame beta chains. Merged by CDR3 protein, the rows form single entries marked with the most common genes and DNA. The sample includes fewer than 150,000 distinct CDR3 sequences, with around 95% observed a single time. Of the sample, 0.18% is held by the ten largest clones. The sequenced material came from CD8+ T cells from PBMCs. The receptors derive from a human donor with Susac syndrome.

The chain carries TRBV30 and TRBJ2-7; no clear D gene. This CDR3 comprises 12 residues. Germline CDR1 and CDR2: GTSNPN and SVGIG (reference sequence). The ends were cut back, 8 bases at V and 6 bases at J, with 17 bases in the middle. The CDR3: CAVDHTAGEQYF. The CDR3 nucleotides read TGTGCCGTTGATCATACAGCAGGCGAGCAGTACTTC.

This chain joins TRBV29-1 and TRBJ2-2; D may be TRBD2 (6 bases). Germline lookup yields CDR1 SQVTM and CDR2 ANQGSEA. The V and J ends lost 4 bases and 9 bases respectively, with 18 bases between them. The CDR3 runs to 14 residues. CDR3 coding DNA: TGCAGCGTTGTAGAGACGGCGGGGACCCGGGAGCTGTTTTTT. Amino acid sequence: CSVVETAGTRELFF.

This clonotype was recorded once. In DNA, the CDR3 is TGTGCCAGCAGTTATCGGGACAGGGACCACGAGCAGTACTTC. This sequence encodes CASSYRDRDHEQYF. The chain joins TRBV6-2 or TRBV6-3 to TRBJ2-7; 9 nucleotides align to TRBD1. The length of the CDR3 is 14 residues. After removal of 3 bases from V and 5 bases from J, the junction contained 5 bases not matched to a gene. Germline-derived CDR1 and CDR2 are MNHEY and SVGEGT.

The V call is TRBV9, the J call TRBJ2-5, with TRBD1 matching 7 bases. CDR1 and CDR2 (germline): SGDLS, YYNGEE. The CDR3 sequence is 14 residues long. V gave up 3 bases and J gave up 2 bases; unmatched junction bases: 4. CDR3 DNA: TGTGCCAGCAGCGCACCGGGACAGCAAGAGACCCAGTACTTC. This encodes CASSAPGQQETQYF.

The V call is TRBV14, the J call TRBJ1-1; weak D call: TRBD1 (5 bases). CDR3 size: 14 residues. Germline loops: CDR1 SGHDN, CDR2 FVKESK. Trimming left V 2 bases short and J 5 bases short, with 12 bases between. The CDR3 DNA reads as TGTGCCAGCAGCCAAACTGGACAAGTAACTGAAGCTTTCTTT. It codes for CASSQTGQVTEAFF.

For the CDR3, the DNA is TGTGCCAGCAGCGCCGGACAGAAAAACATTCAGTACTTC. Its protein product is CASSAGQKNIQYF. This sequence joins TRBV9 and TRBJ2-4; D is perhaps TRBD1 (6 bases). There are 13 residues in the CDR3. V lost 3 bases and J lost 4, with 8 bases in between. Germline V lookup: CDR1 SGDLS, CDR2 YYNGEE.

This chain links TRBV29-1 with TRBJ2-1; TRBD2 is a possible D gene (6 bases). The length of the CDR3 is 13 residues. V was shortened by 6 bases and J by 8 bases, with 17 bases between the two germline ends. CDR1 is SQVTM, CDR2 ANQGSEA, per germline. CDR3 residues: CSVLPPGGDEQFF. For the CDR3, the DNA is TGCAGCGTCCTACCCCCGGGCGGGGATGAGCAGTTCTTC.

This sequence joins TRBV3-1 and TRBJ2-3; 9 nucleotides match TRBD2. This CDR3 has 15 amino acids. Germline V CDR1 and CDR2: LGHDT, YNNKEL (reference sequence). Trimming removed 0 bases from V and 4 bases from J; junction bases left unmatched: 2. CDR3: CASSQEGLAPDTQYF. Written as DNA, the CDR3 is TGTGCCAGCAGCCAAGAAGGACTAGCGCCAGATACGCAGTATTTT.

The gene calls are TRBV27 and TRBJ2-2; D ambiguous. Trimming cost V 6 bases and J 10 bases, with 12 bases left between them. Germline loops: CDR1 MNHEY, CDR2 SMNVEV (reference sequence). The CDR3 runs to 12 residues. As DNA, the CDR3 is TGTGCCAGCAGCCTAAGTAACGCGGAGCTGTTTTTT. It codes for CASSLSNAELFF.

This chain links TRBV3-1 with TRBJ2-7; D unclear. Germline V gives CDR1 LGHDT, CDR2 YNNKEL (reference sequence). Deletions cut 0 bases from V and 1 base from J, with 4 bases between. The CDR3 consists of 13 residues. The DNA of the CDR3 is TGTGCCAGCAGCCAAGAGGGATCCTACGAGCAGTACTTC. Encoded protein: CASSQEGSYEQYF.